This TCR beta chain was sequenced in a study of T cells in Graves' hyperthyroidism and ophthalmopathy (dated by TCRdb to between 2017 and 2020). For the wider study: Peripheral blood was sampled at the time of initial diagnosis, prior to any treatment. TCR V-J signatures able to tell the groups apart were searched for in a discovery cohort of 90 to 100 patients, of whom over 40 had Graves' ophthalmopathy and under 65 had stable Graves' hyperthyroidism. Prospective prediction of ophthalmopathy was tested in an independent validation cohort consisting of under 20 hyperthyroidism patients and around 16 patients who later progressed to ophthalmopathy. The roughly 90 discovery patients were divided at random into training and test sets in a 7:3 ratio. Thyroid tissue and blood T-cell repertoires from six Graves' hyperthyroidism patients were also compared in the study. Following sampling, methimazole starting at 30 mg daily was given to hyperthyroidism patients, and high-dose intravenous methylprednisolone was given to ophthalmopathy patients. The paper describes TCR Vbeta CDR3 sequencing of 140 or so peripheral blood samples, made up of about 41 ophthalmopathy patients, 70 to 75 hyperthyroidism patients and roughly 17 progressor patients. The research as a whole found: No statistical method was used to set the sample size in advance, and investigators knew the group allocation. In cross-validation, a model built on a 13 V-J signature told ophthalmopathy apart from stable hyperthyroidism with over 85% sensitivity and around 84% specificity, and in testing the same model reached 80%/75%. Most expanded thyroid clonotypes (frequency above 0.001) were also detected in blood, a finding suggesting that blood repertoires may reflect thyroid immune responses. In validation, progression to ophthalmopathy was predicted by the model with about 70% sensitivity and 72.22% specificity, a median of roughly six months before onset.

TCR beta CDR3 regions were amplified from RNA transcripts. For the first round of RT-PCR on the TCR CDR3, the HTBI primer set was used together with the Qiagen OneStep RT-PCR kit. The libraries were constructed in a second round of multiplex PCR and then size-selected and purified. Libraries were sequenced paired-end with 100 bp reads on an Illumina HiSeq2000. In the original analysis: SOAPnuke was used to process the raw data, with reads discarded if the reads contained adapters or uncalled bases, had a mean Phred below 15, or lacked an exact constant-primer or identifier match. COPE v1.2.5 was used to merge high-quality paired reads, and clonotypes were defined as unique nucleotide sequences. MiTCR v1.1 was used to align clonotypes to the IMGT TRBV, TRBD and TRBJ reference segments. Analysis was restricted to V-J combinations with a frequency above 0.0001, which covered roughly 99% of repertoires. The TCS score was defined as F50 (clonal expansion) divided by E x V (chaos), with BLOSUM62-based TCRdist calculated between CDR3 peptides within each V-J. Welch's t-statistics and random forest reduced just over 500 V-J features to some 14, which were used in a naive Bayes classifier (R e1071). Clones were called with MiXCR by TCRdb after fastp trimmed the public reads at Q25, and only in-frame beta chains were retained. Each CDR3 protein gets just one entry, which takes the most common genes and DNA from the rows behind it. TCRdb's processing, not the authors', yielded these V and J calls. In all, the sample holds a few hundred thousand distinct CDR3 sequences, and 18% of those were seen once. The ten most abundant clones make up around 43% of the sample.

A note on this clonotype: The antigen this receptor binds is unknown. One end of the junction is discordant with germline, which a read error may explain.

Graves' hyperthyroidism was defined as stable when no progression to ophthalmopathy occurred over 18 months of follow-up. Hyperthyroidism patients were newly diagnosed, had a disease duration of under 2 months, and were aged 18 to 65 years. Patients with uncontrolled infections, other autoimmune diseases, pregnancy or lactation were excluded. Diagnoses relied on clinical symptoms, serum thyroxine and TRAb, thyroid ultrasound and orbital computed tomography. PBMCs were isolated from around 10 ml of fresh peripheral blood by Ficoll-Paque density gradient centrifugation. Total RNA was extracted using Trizol reagent, and RNA quality was assessed on an Agilent 2100 Bioanalyzer. Sequences SGHRS (CDR1) and YFSETQ (CDR2) are obtained from the germline V gene. Including the terminal cysteine and phenylalanine, the CDR3 comprises 18 residues. CDR3 DNA only is kept here, 54 bases in frame from base 1.

The chain was built from TRBV5-1 and TRBJ1-4; a stretch of 9 junction bases matches TRBD1. The sequence derives from a man aged 40-50 years with Graves' hyperthyroidism. Sequencing was carried out using blood. Read as DNA, the sequence is TGTGCCAGCAGCGCTCCAACGGGACAGGGACGTCTGCGAGAAAAACTGTTTTTT. It codes for CASSAPTGQGRLREKLFF.